The present T cell receptor beta chain was sequenced within a study of blood T cell repertoires in COVID-19. Study summary: From T cells, B-cell-depleted T cells, or PBMCs came the material, which was cDNA or gDNA.

TCRdb's table, derived via immunoSEQ multiplex PCR, lists solely in-frame clones and lacks some. The repertoire consists of around 210,000 clones, with around four fifths occurring once and the leading ten covering approximately 0.97%. It was during active infection that Seattle patients were enrolled and then longitudinally followed. The sequenced material came from peripheral blood. The TCR was taken from a man aged 55 to 69 with COVID-19, enrolled during active disease.

This CDR3 is CASSIRAGGAYNEQFF. The CDR3 DNA is TGTGCCAGTAGTATAAGGGCAGGGGGAGCCTACAATGAGCAGTTCTTC. The chain employs TRBV19 and TRBJ2-1, with 7 bases fitting TRBD1. The J segment lost 2 bases and the V segment lost 2 bases, leaving 6 bases of the junction unmatched. The CDR3 consists of 16 residues. CDR1 is LNHDA, CDR2 SQIVND, per germline (reference sequence).